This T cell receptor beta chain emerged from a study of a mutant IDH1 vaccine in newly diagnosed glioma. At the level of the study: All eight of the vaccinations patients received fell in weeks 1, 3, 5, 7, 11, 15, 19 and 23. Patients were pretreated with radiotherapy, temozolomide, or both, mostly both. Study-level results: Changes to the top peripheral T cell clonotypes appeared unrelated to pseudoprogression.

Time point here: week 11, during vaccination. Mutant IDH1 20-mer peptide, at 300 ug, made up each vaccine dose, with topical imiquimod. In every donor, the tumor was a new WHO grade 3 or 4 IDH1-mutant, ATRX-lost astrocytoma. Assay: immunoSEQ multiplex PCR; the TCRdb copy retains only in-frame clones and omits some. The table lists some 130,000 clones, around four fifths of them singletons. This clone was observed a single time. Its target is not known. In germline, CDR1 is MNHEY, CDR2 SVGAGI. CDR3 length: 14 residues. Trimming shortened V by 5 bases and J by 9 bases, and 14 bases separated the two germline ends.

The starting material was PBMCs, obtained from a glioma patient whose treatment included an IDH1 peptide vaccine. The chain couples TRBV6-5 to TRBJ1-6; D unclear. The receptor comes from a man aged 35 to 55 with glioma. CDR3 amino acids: CASSPTALGSPLHF. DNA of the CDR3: TGTGCCAGCAGTCCGACGGCCTTAGGTTCACCCCTCCACTTT.